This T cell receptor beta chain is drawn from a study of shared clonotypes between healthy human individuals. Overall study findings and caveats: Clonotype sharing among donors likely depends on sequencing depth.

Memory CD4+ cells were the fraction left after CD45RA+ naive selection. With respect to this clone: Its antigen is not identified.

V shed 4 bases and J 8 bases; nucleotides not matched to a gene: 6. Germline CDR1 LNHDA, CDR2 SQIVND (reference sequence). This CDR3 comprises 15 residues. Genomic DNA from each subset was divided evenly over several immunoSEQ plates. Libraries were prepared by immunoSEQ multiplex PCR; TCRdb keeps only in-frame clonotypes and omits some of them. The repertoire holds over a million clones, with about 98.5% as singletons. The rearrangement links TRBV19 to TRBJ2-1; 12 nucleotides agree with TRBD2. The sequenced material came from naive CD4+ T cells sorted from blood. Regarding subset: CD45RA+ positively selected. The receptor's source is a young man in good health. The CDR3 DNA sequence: TGTGCCAGTAGTACCCTAGCGGGAGGGCCCGATGAGCAGTTCTTC. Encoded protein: CASSTLAGGPDEQFF.